This TCR beta chain was sequenced in a study of CXCR3-negative and CXCR3-positive naive CD8 T cells. As for this clonotype: Its antigen remains unidentified.

UMI-labeled 5' RACE yielded the TRB cDNA libraries. From the 5' RACE reads, TCRdb lists one entry per CDR3 protein and no DNA. This sample contains 90,000 to 95,000 distinct CDR3 sequences. Triplicates of 300,000 or so cells were sorted from each CD8+ T cell subset. Naive CD8+ T cells had a CD45RO-CCR7+CD27+CD95- phenotype. Germline V gene lookup returns CDR1 MNHNS and CDR2 SASEGT. The CDR3 extends over 12 amino acids. Whole-study results and caveats: Comparison of naive CXCR3-negative and CXCR3-positive cells revealed similar TRBV-TRBJ usage, while memory cells differed.

This chain uses TRBV6-1 with TRBJ2-1; the D gene TCRdb calls, TRBD1, cannot be checked with no DNA. This TCR was sampled from a human donor in good health. Some clones in this sample may be carry-over from other donors' samples. Sequencing was done on a sample of naive CXCR3- CD8+ T cells from blood. Subset noted: CD45RO-CCR7+CD27+CD95- naive CD8+ T cells lacking CXCR3 (TNR3-). The CDR3 sequence: CASSERPHEQFF.